These 30 T cell receptor beta chains came from one sample sequenced in a study of response to subunit inactivated influenza vaccine. TCRdb used MiXCR to reprocess the RT-PCR reads, holding one entry per CDR3 protein. Found here are roughly 500,000 distinct CDR3 sequences, 25% of them singletons; the top ten hold 1.5% to 2%. The sequencing here drew on CD4+ T cells sorted from PBMCs, taken about 5 days after vaccination. The source of these receptors is a man aged 50 to 60 who received an inactivated influenza vaccine.

This clonotype was seen many times. The CDR3 sequence: CASSQDVGSSDTQYF. The CDR3, as DNA: TGCGCCAGCAGCCAAGATGTGGGGAGTTCAGATACGCAGTATTTT. This rearrangement joins TRBV4-3 to TRBJ2-3, with D possibly TRBD2 on 5 matching bases. V lost 0 bases and J lost 4, with 11 bases in between. CDR3 length: 15 residues. The V gene's germline CDR1 is LGHNA and CDR2 YSLEER.

The J gene is TRBJ2-7, the V gene TRBV20-1, with D possibly being TRBD1 (6 bases). The CDR3 has 14 amino acids. Germline V gives CDR1 DFQATT, CDR2 SNEGSKA (reference sequence). Trimming removed 6 bases at V and 2 bases at J, with 17 bases between. CDR3 coding DNA: TGCAGTGCCAGTAATCCGGGACAAGCCTACGAGCAGTACTTC. It yields the protein CSASNPGQAYEQYF.

V gene TRBV7-2 combines with J gene TRBJ2-2, with no clear D. The germline V and J ends were trimmed by 1 base and 4 bases, with 7 bases remaining between them. The CDR3 loop spans 14 amino acids. In germline, CDR1 is SGHTA, CDR2 FQGNSA. The CDR3 nucleotides are TGTGCCAGCAGCTTAGTTGGCACCACCGGGGAGCTGTTTTTT. It yields the protein CASSLVGTTGELFF. The entire variable domain, with the rest obtained from reference TRBV7-2 and TRBJ2-2, is as follows: GAGVSQSPSNKVTEKGKDVELRCDPISGHTALYWYRQSLGQGLEFLIYFQGNSAPDKSGLPSDRFSAERTGGSVSTLTIQRTQQEDSAVYLCASSLVGTTGELFFGEGSRLTVL.

The chain is built from TRBV12-3 or TRBV12-4 and TRBJ1-5; D is ambiguous. This CDR3 has 16 residues. V dropped 5 bases and J dropped 0 bases, with 14 bases sitting between them. The CDR3 bases are TGTGCCAGCAGTCTCAGTGCCTGGTATAGCAATCAGCCCCAGCATTTT. This sequence encodes CASSLSAWYSNQPQHF.

The chain links TRBV18 to TRBJ1-1; D call uncertain. The CDR3 spans 14 residues. Per germline, CDR1 KGHSH and CDR2 LQKENI. Between the trimmed V and J ends, which lost 2 bases and 2 bases, there was a span of 9 bases. In nucleotides, the CDR3 is TGTGCCAGCTCACCAAAAGGGAGAAACACTGAAGCTTTCTTT. This gives the protein CASSPKGRNTEAFF.

This clonotype was seen more than once but under ten times. The J gene is TRBJ2-1, the V gene TRBV5-1; D uncertain. Trimming took off 0 bases at V and 0 bases at J, with 13 bases between the two ends. Germline V lookup: CDR1 SGHRS, CDR2 YFSETQ. The CDR3 loop spans 17 amino acids. The CDR3 sequence: CASSLAMVAGSYNEQFF. The CDR3 region has the DNA TGCGCCAGCAGCTTGGCAATGGTAGCTGGCTCCTACAATGAGCAGTTCTTC. Together with reference TRBV5-1 and TRBJ2-1, the CDR3 gives the full variable domain: KAGVTQTPRYLIKTRGQQVTLSCSPISGHRSVSWYQQTPGQGLQFLFEYFSETQRNKGNFPGRFSGRQFSNSRSEMNVSTLELGDSALYLCASSLAMVAGSYNEQFFGPGTRLTVL.

This sequence joins TRBV12-3 or TRBV12-4 and TRBJ2-2; D might be TRBD1 (5 bases). The CDR3 has 15 amino acids. With 2 bases removed from V and 5 bases from J, the gap between germline ends came to 12 bases. This CDR3 is CASSLIPQGTGELFF. In DNA, the CDR3 is TGTGCCAGCAGTTTAATCCCCCAGGGAACCGGGGAGCTGTTTTTT.

This chain connects TRBV10-3 to TRBJ1-1, with D maybe TRBD1 (5 bases). Germline V CDR1 and CDR2: ENHRY, SYGVKD. V was cut by 3 bases and J by 1 base, with 12 bases left in between. The CDR3 is made up of 15 amino acids. The CDR3 coding sequence is TGTGCCATCAGTGACGGGGGGGACCAGAACACTGAAGCTTTCTTT. This sequence encodes CAISDGGDQNTEAFF.

A few counts support this clonotype. The gene calls are TRBV6-2 or TRBV6-3 and TRBJ2-7; D is possibly TRBD1 or TRBD2 (5 bases each). V dropped 4 bases and J dropped 3 bases, with 10 bases sitting between them. The CDR3 spans 13 residues. Germline V gene lookup returns CDR1 MNHEY and CDR2 SVGEGT. The CDR3 DNA sequence: TGTGCCAGCAGTTCGGGACCGAACTACGAGCAGTACTTC. Amino acids: CASSSGPNYEQYF.

This clonotype was seen only a few times. The V call is TRBV7-2, the J call TRBJ2-3, with TRBD2 matching 15 bases. V dropped 6 bases and J dropped 2; count of bases not matched to a gene: 6. CDR1 is SGHTA, CDR2 FQGNSA, per germline. The CDR3 has 17 amino acids. CDR3 in DNA: TGTGCCAGCAGGTCGGGACTAGCGGGAGGTTTCACAGATACGCAGTATTTT. Protein product: CASRSGLAGGFTDTQYF.

This clonotype has ten or more counts. The chain couples TRBV20-1 to TRBJ2-1, with D perhaps given as TRBD1 or TRBD2 (5 bases each). V was clipped by 3 bases and J by 8 bases, with 23 bases between them. This CDR3 has 16 amino acids. The germline V gene has CDR1 DFQATT and CDR2 SNEGSKA (reference sequence). The CDR3 reads CSARRGFRDLRDEQFF. The CDR3 bases are TGCAGTGCTAGGAGAGGATTCCGGGACCTAAGGGATGAGCAGTTCTTC.

This clonotype is classed as medium-sized. The CDR3 region has the DNA TGTGCCAGCAGGGCCGCCGGGACAGGGACCTACGAGCAGTACTTC. Translating it yields CASRAAGTGTYEQYF. J is TRBJ2-7 and V is TRBV12-3 or TRBV12-4; 9 bases line up with TRBD1. The CDR3 covers 15 residues. Trimming took 6 bases from V and 2 from J; bases not matched to a gene: 8.

V and J are TRBV20-1 and TRBJ2-7, with 7 bases identical to TRBD1. Per germline, CDR1 DFQATT and CDR2 SNEGSKA (reference sequence). V lost 6 bases and J lost 7; bases outside the gene matches: 6. The CDR3 length is 11 residues. CDR3 sequence reads: CSASDRDEQYF. In nucleotides, the CDR3 is TGCAGTGCAAGTGACAGGGATGAGCAGTACTTC.

The chain is built from TRBV14 and TRBJ1-2, with a tentative D call TRBD1 (6 bases). Trimming stripped 4 bases from V and 1 base from J, with 13 bases between. CDR1 is SGHDN and CDR2 is FVKESK in the germline V gene. CDR3 length: 15 residues. CDR3 bases: TGTGCCAGCAGCCGAGGGGGACTCAGTAACTATGGCTACACCTTC. It specifies CASSRGGLSNYGYTF.

This chain connects TRBV11-1 to TRBJ2-3; TRBD2 aligns across 14 bases. Trimming removed 4 bases from V and 1 base from J; junction bases left unmatched: 7. In germline, CDR1 is SGHAT, CDR2 FQDESV (reference sequence). CDR3 length: 18 amino acids. The CDR3 bases are TGTGCCAGCAGCTCCATATTGGGACTAGCGGGGGGCACAGATACGCAGTATTTT. Its translation is CASSSILGLAGGTDTQYF.

This clonotype appeared a few times. The chain recombines TRBV15 with TRBJ2-2, with 7 bases that match TRBD1. This CDR3 is 16 amino acids long. In germline, CDR1 is LNHNV, CDR2 YYDKDF (reference sequence). J lost 3 bases, V lost 1 base, and 5 bases had no gene match. The CDR3 DNA reads as TGTGCCACCAGCAGAGCAGGGACAGTCTACACCGGGGAGCTGTTTTTT. This translates into CATSRAGTVYTGELFF.

This rearrangement joins TRBV29-1 to TRBJ2-7; TRBD1 agrees at 7 bases. Germline V lookup: CDR1 SQVTM, CDR2 ANQGSEA. CDR3 length equals 13 residues. Unmatched junction bases numbered 7, after V lost 6 bases and J lost 2 bases. The CDR3 DNA follows: TGCAGCGTCCTTCACAGGGGAACCTACGAGCAGTACTTC. It encodes CSVLHRGTYEQYF.

In this sample, this clonotype turned up a few times. V usage is TRBV6-1 and J usage is TRBJ2-3; 7 positions agree with TRBD1. The CDR3 contains 16 residues. CDR1 and CDR2 (germline): MNHNS, SASEGT. With 3 bases clipped from V and 2 bases from J, the junction kept 8 bases outside the gene matches. This CDR3 is CASSDPRGIYTDTQYF. The CDR3 DNA is TGTGCCAGCAGTGACCCCAGGGGGATCTACACAGATACGCAGTATTTT.

V usage is TRBV14 and J usage is TRBJ2-7; TRBD1 aligns across 8 bases. Germline CDR1 and CDR2: SGHDN and FVKESK. V shed 5 bases and J 3 bases; nucleotides not matched to a gene: 9. The length of the CDR3 is 15 residues. The CDR3 reads CASSSRDRNFYEQYF. CDR3 DNA sequence: TGTGCCAGCAGCTCCCGGGACAGGAACTTCTACGAGCAGTACTTC.

J is TRBJ2-7 and V is TRBV5-1; 8 nucleotides match TRBD2. V was clipped by 0 bases and J by 3 bases; unmatched bases: 5. The V gene's germline CDR1 is SGHRS and CDR2 YFSETQ. The CDR3 loop spans 15 amino acids. The DNA of the CDR3 is TGCGCCAGCAGCTTGGGACTAGCGCCGGACTACGAGCAGTACTTC. This translates into CASSLGLAPDYEQYF.

CDR3 bases: TGCAGTGCCACGCAAGCGGGAAGGCGGGCCAAAAACATTCAGTACTTC. Translated, it gives CSATQAGRRAKNIQYF. This chain links TRBV20-1 with TRBJ2-4; TRBD2 aligns across 7 bases. The CDR3 contains 16 residues. Germline CDR1 DFQATT, CDR2 SNEGSKA (reference sequence). With V trimmed by 6 bases and J by 1 base, 12 bases remained unmatched.

This chain links TRBV10-2 with TRBJ2-1; 12 positions agree with TRBD2. The CDR3 extends over 15 amino acids. Germline values: CDR1 WSHSY, CDR2 SAAADI. With 7 bases clipped from V and 4 bases from J, the junction kept 5 bases outside the gene matches. DNA for the CDR3: TGCGCCAGCACCCGGACTAGCGGGACTTACAATGAGCAGTTCTTC. Translating it yields CASTRTSGTYNEQFF.

The CDR3 sequence is CSARPRLASYSYNEQFF. Here the CDR3 DNA reads TGCAGTGCTAGACCGCGACTAGCGAGTTACTCCTACAATGAGCAGTTCTTC. The chain carries TRBV20-1 and TRBJ2-1; 8 bases map to TRBD2. This CDR3 is 17 amino acids long. J gave up 0 bases and V 2 bases, and 9 bases lay outside the gene matches. Germline-derived CDR1 and CDR2 are DFQATT and SNEGSKA (reference sequence).

V is TRBV20-1 and J is TRBJ2-5, with TRBD2 matching 8 bases. The CDR3 has 14 amino acids. With 5 bases clipped from V and 1 base from J, the junction kept 6 bases outside the gene matches. CDR1 DFQATT and CDR2 SNEGSKA come from the germline V gene (reference sequence). The CDR3 DNA is TGCAGTGCTCCTTTAACTAGCGGCCAAGAGACCCAGTACTTC. Its translation is CSAPLTSGQETQYF.

The V and J genes are TRBV5-1 and TRBJ1-1; D might be TRBD1 (6 bases). Per germline, CDR1 SGHRS and CDR2 YFSETQ. CDR3 length: 16 amino acids. V dropped 1 base and J dropped 2 bases, with 15 bases sitting between them. DNA of the CDR3: TGCGCCAGCAGCTTGACAGGGAGAGGGGTCAACACTGAAGCTTTCTTT. Its translation: CASSLTGRGVNTEAFF.

In DNA form, the CDR3 reads TGTGCCAGCAGCCTACATCGGGACACTGAAGCTTTCTTT. Its translation: CASSLHRDTEAFF. The chain has TRBV6-1 and TRBJ1-1; D call uncertain. Trimming left V 6 bases short and J 3 bases short, with 11 bases between. This CDR3 has 13 amino acids. CDR1 is MNHNS and CDR2 is SASEGT in the germline V gene.

V and J are TRBV7-3 and TRBJ2-3; no clear D. The CDR3 totals 15 residues. Trimming shortened V by 5 bases and J by 2 bases, and 14 bases separated the two germline ends. The germline V gene has CDR1 SGHTA and CDR2 FQGTGA. CDR3 nucleotide sequence: TGTGCCAGCAGCCCGATAGGAGACCCCACAGATACGCAGTATTTT. Protein sequence: CASSPIGDPTDTQYF.

The sample holds a few counts of this clonotype. This sequence joins TRBV14 and TRBJ2-5; the match to TRBD2 covers 7 bases. Losses at the gene ends were 2 bases for V and 5 bases for J; bases not matched to a gene: 8. CDR3 size: 15 residues. Looked up from germline, CDR1 is SGHDN and CDR2 is FVKESK. The CDR3 bases are TGTGCCAGCAGCCAACAAGCGGGGCCGTTTGAGACCCAGTACTTC. Protein sequence: CASSQQAGPFETQYF.

This clonotype has only a few counts. This chain connects TRBV7-2 to TRBJ2-6; D is ambiguous. Germline values: CDR1 SGHTA, CDR2 FQGNSA. The germline V and J ends were trimmed by 4 bases and 2 bases, with 12 bases remaining between them. This CDR3 is 16 amino acids long. CDR3 residues: CASSYSWDPGANVLTF. CDR3 DNA sequence: TGTGCCAGCAGCTATAGCTGGGATCCTGGGGCCAACGTCCTGACTTTC.

In its sample, this clonotype was seen many times. The V gene is TRBV7-8, the J gene TRBJ1-1; tentative D call: TRBD1 (5 bases). Trimming removed 5 bases from V and 3 bases from J, with 19 bases in between. Germline lookup yields CDR1 SGHVS and CDR2 FQNEAQ. The CDR3 covers 16 residues. The CDR3 loop is CASSKTGWGGDTEAFF. The CDR3 region has the DNA TGTGCCAGCAGCAAAACGGGGTGGGGAGGGGACACTGAAGCTTTCTTT.